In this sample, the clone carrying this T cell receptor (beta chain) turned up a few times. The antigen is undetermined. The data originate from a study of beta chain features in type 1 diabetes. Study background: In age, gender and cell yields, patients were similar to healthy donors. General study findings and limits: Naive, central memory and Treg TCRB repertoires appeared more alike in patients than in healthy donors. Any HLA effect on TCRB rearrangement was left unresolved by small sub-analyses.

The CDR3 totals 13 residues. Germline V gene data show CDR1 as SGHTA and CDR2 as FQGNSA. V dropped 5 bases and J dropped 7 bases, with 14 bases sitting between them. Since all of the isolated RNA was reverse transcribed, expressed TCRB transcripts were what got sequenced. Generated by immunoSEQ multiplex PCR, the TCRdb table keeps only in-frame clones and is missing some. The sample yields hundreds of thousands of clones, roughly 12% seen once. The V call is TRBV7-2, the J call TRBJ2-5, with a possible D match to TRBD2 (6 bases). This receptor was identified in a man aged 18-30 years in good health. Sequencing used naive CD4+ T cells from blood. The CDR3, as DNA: TGTGCCAGCAGCCGCGGGGAGGTTGCGACCCAGTACTTC. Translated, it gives CASSRGEVATQYF.